This T cell receptor (beta chain) is drawn from a study of blood T cell repertoires in COVID-19. On the study more broadly: Acute-phase and convalescent COVID-19 samples originated in the United States, Italy and Spain. The cDNA or gDNA used as material had been derived from T cells, B-cell-depleted T cells, or PBMCs.

The age range of participants was 18 to 89 years, with residence in about two dozen US areas. Clinical history reported by participants formed the basis on which cohorts were assigned. Profiling relied on immunoSEQ multiplex PCR, and the TCRdb table lists in-frame clones only, not all of them. The data contain about 46,000 clones, roughly 86% of them seen just once; the ten biggest clones take up approximately 3%. The sample taken for sequencing was PBMCs or T cells enriched from blood (not recorded which). The receptor was derived from a woman aged 50 to 60 who had recovered from COVID-19.

This CDR3 is CASSPRRNTEAFF. In DNA, the CDR3 is TGTGCCAGCTCACCGAGGAGGAACACTGAAGCTTTCTTT. The rearrangement uses TRBV18 and TRBJ1-1; D call uncertain. Trimming stripped 3 bases from V and 1 base from J, with 6 bases between. Germline assignment: CDR1 KGHSH and CDR2 LQKENI. This CDR3 is 13 amino acids long.